The clone carrying this T cell receptor beta chain was counted a few times. Its specificity is not known. This record belongs to a study of immune evolution from preneoplasia to lung adenocarcinoma. Produced via immunoSEQ multiplex PCR; TCRdb's table is partial and in-frame only. The sample has approximately 12,000 clones; under 90% are singletons. Resections took place in Japan or China from about 2014 to 2018. Notes on the study in general: From normal lung to invasive adenocarcinoma, top clone frequencies appeared to decrease. Highest clonality occurred in KRAS-mutant, not EGFR-mutant or double wild-type, nodules. Clonality was highest in normal lung, lower in later-stage lesions apparently.

Germline trimming cut 4 bases from V and 7 bases from J; bases unmatched to any gene: 8. Germline CDR1 is KGHSH and CDR2 is LQKENI. The CDR3 is 15 residues long. Sequences were obtained from FFPE tissue from an adenomatous hyperplasia lung lesion. The subset: atypical adenomatous hyperplasia (AAH), lung preneoplasia. This receptor was obtained from a person between 45 and 75 years old with lung adenocarcinoma. The chain combines TRBV18 with TRBJ2-1, with 9 bases aligning to TRBD1. CDR3 in DNA: TGTGCCAGCTCACTCAGGAAGGGACAGGGAAATGAGCAGTTCTTC. Protein product: CASSLRKGQGNEQFF.